This T cell receptor (beta chain) was recorded in a study of T cell responses to AZD1222 COVID-19 vaccine. Notes on the study in general: Nearly half of unique spike-specific TCRs reportedly avoided B.1.351 and B.1.1.7 mutated regions. Spike-specific TCR breadth and depth rose after two AZD1222 doses. The sample set comprised mostly white British donors with more females, and clonal diversity was possibly underestimated.

The CDR3 contains 16 residues. Looked up from germline, CDR1 is SGDLS and CDR2 is YYNGEE. The V and J ends lost 2 bases and 3 bases respectively, with 18 bases between them. This clone was detected only once. No antigen is known for it. The method was immunoSEQ multiplex PCR; TCRdb's version includes in-frame clones alone and lacks a portion of them. The sample records around 100,000 clones, 87% being singletons. The source of this sequence is an adult in good health. Here the sequenced sample was peripheral blood, taken on day 0 of AZD1222 vaccination. V and J are TRBV9 and TRBJ2-7; D is possibly TRBD2 (5 bases). This CDR3 is CASSVSGEPGGYEQYF. CDR3 in DNA: TGTGCCAGCAGCGTCAGTGGGGAGCCCGGAGGCTACGAGCAGTACTTC.